This T cell receptor beta chain was recorded in a study of graft-versus-host responses after intestinal transplantation. Study in general: Induction using anti-thymocyte globulin, followed by tacrolimus and steroids for roughly 3 years, was given to all recipients. Study results and caveats: Allograft graft-versus-host to host-versus-graft clonal ratios ran high in patients with graft-donor T cell macrochimerism.

This CDR3 is 14 amino acids long. In germline, CDR1 is MNHNS, CDR2 SASEGT. J gave up 7 bases and V 4 bases, and 4 bases lay outside the gene matches. As concerns this clone: Its antigen is not known.

Sequenced by immunoSEQ multiplex PCR; TCRdb stores in-frame clones only, minus some. Among fewer than 95,000 clones listed, 85% to 95% were seen once. This specimen was unstimulated CD8+ T cells sorted from spleen or lymph node cells, taken before intestinal transplant. J is TRBJ2-7 and V is TRBV6-1; 13 bases are a match to TRBD2. The source is a human donor who received an intestinal transplant. CDR3 loop: CASSGLAGGREQYF. In DNA form, the CDR3 reads TGTGCCAGCAGTGGACTAGCGGGAGGTAGGGAGCAGTACTTC.